This T cell receptor (beta chain) was recorded in a study of T cells expressing NK-cell markers. Study-wide results and limits: Dominant NKG2C+ clonotypes were found to form about 1.0-7.5% of CD8+ T cells in six donors.

TCRdb re-called the 5' RACE reads; one entry per CDR3 protein, DNA not given. Recorded here are approximately 550,000 distinct CDR3 sequences; the top ten clones represent less than 4.5%. The CDR3 is 14 residues long. Notes on this clonotype: Its antigen is as yet unknown.

The origin of this receptor is a man younger than 35 in good health. Material for sequencing was blood T cells: a sorted CD56 or NKG2C T cell subset, CD4+ or CD8+ T cells, or bulk PBMC T cells (not recorded which). The J gene is TRBJ2-5, the V gene TRBV12-3 or TRBV12-4; TCRdb selects TRBD1, and the lack of DNA leaves this call unchecked. CDR3 protein: CASSPVAPQETQYF.